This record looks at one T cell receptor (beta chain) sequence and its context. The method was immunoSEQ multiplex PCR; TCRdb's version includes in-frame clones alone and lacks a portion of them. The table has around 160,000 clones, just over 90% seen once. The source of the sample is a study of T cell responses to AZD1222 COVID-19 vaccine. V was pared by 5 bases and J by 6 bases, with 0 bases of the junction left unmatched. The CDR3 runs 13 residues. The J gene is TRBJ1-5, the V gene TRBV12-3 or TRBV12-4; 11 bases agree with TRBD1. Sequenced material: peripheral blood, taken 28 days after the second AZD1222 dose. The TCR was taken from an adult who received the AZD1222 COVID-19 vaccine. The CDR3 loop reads CASSGTGGQPQHF. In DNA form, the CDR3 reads TGTGCCAGCAGTGGGACAGGGGGTCAGCCCCAGCATTTT.